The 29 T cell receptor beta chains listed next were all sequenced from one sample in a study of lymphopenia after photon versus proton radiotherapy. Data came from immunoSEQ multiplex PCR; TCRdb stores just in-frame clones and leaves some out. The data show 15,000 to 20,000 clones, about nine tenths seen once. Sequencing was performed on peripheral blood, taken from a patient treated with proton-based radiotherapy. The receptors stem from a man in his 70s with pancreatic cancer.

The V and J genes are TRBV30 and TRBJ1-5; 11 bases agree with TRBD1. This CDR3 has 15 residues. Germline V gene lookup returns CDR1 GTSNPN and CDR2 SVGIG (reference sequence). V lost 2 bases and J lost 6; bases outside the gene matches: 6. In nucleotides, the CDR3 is TGTGCCTGGAGTCCCATTGGGACAGGGGGTCAGCCCCAGCATTTT. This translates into CAWSPIGTGGQPQHF.

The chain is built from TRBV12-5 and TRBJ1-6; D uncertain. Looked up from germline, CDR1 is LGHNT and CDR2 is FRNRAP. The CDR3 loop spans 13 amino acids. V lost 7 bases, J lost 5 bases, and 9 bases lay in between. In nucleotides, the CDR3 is TGTGCTAGTGCGTGGAGGGATAATTCACCCCTCCACTTT. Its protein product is CASAWRDNSPLHF.

For the CDR3, the DNA is TGTGCCAGCAGCTCGAGGGGGACAGGGGACAATGAGCAGTTCTTC. It encodes CASSSRGTGDNEQFF. The rearrangement uses TRBV7-9 and TRBJ2-1, with 10 bases identical to TRBD1. J was trimmed by 5 bases and V by 4 bases; bases with no gene match: 5. The CDR3 sequence is 15 residues long. Germline-derived CDR1 and CDR2 are SEHNR and FQNEAQ (reference sequence). The full variable domain, rest sourced from reference TRBV7-9 and TRBJ2-1, is DTGVSQNPRHKITKRGQNVTFRCDPISEHNRLYWYRQTLGQGPEFLTYFQNEAQLEKSRLLSDRFSAERPKGSFSTLEIQRTEQGDSAMYLCASSSRGTGDNEQFFGPGTRLTVL.

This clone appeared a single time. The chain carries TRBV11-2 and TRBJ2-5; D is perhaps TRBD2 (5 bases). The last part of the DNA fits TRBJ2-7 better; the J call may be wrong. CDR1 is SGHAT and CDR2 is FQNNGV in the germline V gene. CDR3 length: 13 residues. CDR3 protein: CASSLRPGFEQYF. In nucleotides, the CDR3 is TGTGCCAGCAGCTTACGGCCGGGGTTCGAGCAGTACTTC.

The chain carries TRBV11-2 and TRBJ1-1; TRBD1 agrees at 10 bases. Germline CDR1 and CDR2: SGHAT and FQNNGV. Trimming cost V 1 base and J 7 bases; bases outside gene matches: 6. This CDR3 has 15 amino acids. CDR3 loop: CASSLGGTGEFEAFF. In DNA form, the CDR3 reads TGTGCCAGCAGCTTAGGAGGGACAGGGGAATTTGAAGCTTTCTTT.

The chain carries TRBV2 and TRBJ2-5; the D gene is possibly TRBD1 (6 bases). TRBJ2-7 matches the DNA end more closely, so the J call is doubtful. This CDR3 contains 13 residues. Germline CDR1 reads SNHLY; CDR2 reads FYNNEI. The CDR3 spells CASRKQGAYEQYF. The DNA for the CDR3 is TGTGCCAGCAGAAAACAGGGAGCCTACGAGCAGTACTTC.

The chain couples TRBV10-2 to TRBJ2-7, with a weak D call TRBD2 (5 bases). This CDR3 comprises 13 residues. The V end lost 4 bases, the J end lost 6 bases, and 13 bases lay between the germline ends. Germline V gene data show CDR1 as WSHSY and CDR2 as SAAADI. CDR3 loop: CASSAVGVSEQYF. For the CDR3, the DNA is TGCGCCAGCAGTGCCGTCGGGGTTTCCGAGCAGTACTTC.

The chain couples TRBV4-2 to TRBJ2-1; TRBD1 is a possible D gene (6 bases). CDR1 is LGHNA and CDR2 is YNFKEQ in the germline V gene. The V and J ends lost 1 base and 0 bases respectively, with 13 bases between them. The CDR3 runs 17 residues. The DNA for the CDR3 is TGTGCCAGCAGCCAAGGTGCCGGACAGTACTCCTACAATGAGCAGTTCTTC. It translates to CASSQGAGQYSYNEQFF.

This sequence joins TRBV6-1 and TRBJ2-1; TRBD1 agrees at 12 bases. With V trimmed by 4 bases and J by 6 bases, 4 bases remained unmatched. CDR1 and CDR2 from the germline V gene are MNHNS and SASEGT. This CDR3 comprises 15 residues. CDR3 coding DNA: TGTGCCAGCAGTGGGGGACAGGGGGCTTTCAATGAGCAGTTCTTC. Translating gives CASSGGQGAFNEQFF.

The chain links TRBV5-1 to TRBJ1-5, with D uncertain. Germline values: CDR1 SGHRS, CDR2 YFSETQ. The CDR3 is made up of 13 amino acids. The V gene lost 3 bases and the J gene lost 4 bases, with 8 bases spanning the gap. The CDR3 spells CASSSGSNQPQHF. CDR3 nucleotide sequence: TGCGCCAGCAGCTCTGGGTCGAATCAGCCCCAGCATTTT.

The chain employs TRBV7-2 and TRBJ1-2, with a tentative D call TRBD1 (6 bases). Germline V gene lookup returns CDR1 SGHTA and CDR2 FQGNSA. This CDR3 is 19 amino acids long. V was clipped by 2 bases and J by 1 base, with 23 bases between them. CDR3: CASSLKRGHPGTDNYGYTF. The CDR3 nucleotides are TGTGCCAGCAGCTTAAAGCGGGGACACCCGGGTACAGATAACTATGGCTACACCTTC. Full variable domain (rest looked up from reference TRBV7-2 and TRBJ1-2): GAGVSQSPSNKVTEKGKDVELRCDPISGHTALYWYRQSLGQGLEFLIYFQGNSAPDKSGLPSDRFSAERTGGSVSTLTIQRTQQEDSAVYLCASSLKRGHPGTDNYGYTFGSGTRLTVV.

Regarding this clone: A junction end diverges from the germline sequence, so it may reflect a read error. CDR3 in amino acids: CASSLGGDSYEQYF. CDR3 in DNA: TGCGCCAGCAGCTTAGGCGGGGACTCCTACGAGCAGTACTTC. This chain joins TRBV7-8 and TRBJ2-7, with D perhaps TRBD2 (6 bases). CDR3 length: 14 amino acids. Germline V gene sequence: CDR1 SGHVS, CDR2 FQNEAQ.

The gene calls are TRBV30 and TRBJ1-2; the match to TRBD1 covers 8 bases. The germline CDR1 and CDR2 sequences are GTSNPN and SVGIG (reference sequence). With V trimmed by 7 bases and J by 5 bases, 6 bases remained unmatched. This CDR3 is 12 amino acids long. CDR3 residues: CAFTTGEYGYTF. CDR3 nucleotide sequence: TGTGCCTTCACGACAGGGGAATATGGCTACACCTTC.

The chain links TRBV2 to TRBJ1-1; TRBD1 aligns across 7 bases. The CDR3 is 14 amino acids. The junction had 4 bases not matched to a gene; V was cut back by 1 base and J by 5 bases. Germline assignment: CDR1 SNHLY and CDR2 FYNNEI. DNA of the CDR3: TGTGCCAGCAGTGAAGAAGGGGGCGAGACTGAAGCTTTCTTT. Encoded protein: CASSEEGGETEAFF.

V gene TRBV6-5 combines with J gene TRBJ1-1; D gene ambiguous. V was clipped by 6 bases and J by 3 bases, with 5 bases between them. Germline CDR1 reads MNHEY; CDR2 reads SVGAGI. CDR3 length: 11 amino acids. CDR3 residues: CASRWDTEAFF. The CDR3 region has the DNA TGTGCCAGCAGATGGGACACTGAAGCTTTCTTT.

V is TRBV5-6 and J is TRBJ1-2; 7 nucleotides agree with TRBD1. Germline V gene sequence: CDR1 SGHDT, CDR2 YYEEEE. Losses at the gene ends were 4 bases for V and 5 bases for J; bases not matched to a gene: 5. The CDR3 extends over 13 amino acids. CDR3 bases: TGTGCCAGCAGCCTCATACAGGGGTATGGCTACACCTTC. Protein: CASSLIQGYGYTF. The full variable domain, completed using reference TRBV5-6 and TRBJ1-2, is DAGVTQSPTHLIKTRGQQVTLRCSPKSGHDTVSWYQQALGQGPQFIFQYYEEEERQRGNFPDRFSGHQFPNYSSELNVNALLLGDSALYLCASSLIQGYGYTFGSGTRLTVV.

The CDR3 is CASSLLLVPETQYF. The DNA of the CDR3 is TGTGCCAGCAGCTTATTACTAGTCCCAGAGACCCAGTACTTC. The V gene is TRBV5-4, the J gene TRBJ2-5; TRBD2 is a possible D gene (5 bases). The CDR3 totals 14 residues. Per germline, CDR1 SGHNT and CDR2 YYREEE (reference sequence). V lost 2 bases and J lost 4, with 12 bases in between.

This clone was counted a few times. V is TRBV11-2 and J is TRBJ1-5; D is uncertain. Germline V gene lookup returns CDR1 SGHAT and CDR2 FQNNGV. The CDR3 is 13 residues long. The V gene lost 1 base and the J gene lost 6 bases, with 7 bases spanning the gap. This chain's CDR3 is CASSLGLAQPQHF. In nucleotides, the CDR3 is TGTGCCAGCAGCTTAGGTCTGGCTCAGCCCCAGCATTTT.

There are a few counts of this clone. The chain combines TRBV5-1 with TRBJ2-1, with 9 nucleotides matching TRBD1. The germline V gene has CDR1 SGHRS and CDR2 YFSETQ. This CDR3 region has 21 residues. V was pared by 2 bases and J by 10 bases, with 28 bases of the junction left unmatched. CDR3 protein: CASSFGTILRDRASGVLEQFF. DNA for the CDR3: TGCGCCAGCAGCTTTGGCACAATACTCCGGGACAGGGCAAGCGGGGTCCTCGAGCAGTTCTTC. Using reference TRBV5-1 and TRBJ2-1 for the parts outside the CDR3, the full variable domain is KAGVTQTPRYLIKTRGQQVTLSCSPISGHRSVSWYQQTPGQGLQFLFEYFSETQRNKGNFPGRFSGRQFSNSRSEMNVSTLELGDSALYLCASSFGTILRDRASGVLEQFFGPGTRLTVL.

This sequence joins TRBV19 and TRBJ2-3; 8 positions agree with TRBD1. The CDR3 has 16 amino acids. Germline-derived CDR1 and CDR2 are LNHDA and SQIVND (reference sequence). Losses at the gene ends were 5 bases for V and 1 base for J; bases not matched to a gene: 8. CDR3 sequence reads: CASSAAGGYRTDTQYF. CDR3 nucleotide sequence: TGTGCCAGTAGTGCCGCAGGGGGCTACCGCACAGATACGCAGTATTTT.

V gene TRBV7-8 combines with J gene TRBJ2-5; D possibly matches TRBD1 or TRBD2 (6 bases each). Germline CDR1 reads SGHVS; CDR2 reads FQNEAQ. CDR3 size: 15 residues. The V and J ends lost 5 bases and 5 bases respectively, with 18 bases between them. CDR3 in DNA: TGTGCCAGCAGCCCAAACTGGGGGGCCGGTGAGACCCAGTACTTC. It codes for CASSPNWGAGETQYF.

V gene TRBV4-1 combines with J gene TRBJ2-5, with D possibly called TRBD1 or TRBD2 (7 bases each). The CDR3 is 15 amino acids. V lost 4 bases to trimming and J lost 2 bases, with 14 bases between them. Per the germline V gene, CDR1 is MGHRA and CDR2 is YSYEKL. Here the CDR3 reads CASSLQGGGQETQYF. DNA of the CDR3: TGCGCCAGCAGCCTCCAGGGGGGAGGGCAAGAGACCCAGTACTTC.

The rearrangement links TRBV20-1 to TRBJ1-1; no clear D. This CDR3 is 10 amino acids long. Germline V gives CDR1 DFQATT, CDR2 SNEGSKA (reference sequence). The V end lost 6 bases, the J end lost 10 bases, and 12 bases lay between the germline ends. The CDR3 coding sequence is TGCAGTGCGAACGATGTTCGAGCTTTCTTT. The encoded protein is CSANDVRAFF.

CDR3 bases: TGCGCCAGCAGTGACGGGTCGGCGGGGGACACCGGGGAGCTGTTTTTT. Translating it yields CASSDGSAGDTGELFF. The chain has TRBV10-2 and TRBJ2-2, with 7 bases that match TRBD2. Germline-derived CDR1 and CDR2 are WSHSY and SAAADI. The CDR3 has 16 residues. V shed 3 bases, J shed 3 bases, and the junction held 7 bases outside the gene matches.

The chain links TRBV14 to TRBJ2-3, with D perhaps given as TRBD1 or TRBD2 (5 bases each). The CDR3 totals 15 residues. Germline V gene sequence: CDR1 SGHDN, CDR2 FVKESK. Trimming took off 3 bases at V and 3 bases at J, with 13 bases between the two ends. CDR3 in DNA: TGTGCCAGCAGCCACCGGGACGGTGTTACAGATACGCAGTATTTT. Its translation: CASSHRDGVTDTQYF. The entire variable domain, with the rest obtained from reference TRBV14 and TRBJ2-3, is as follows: EAGVTQFPSHSVIEKGQTVTLRCDPISGHDNLYWYRRVMGKEIKFLLHFVKESKQDESGMPNNRFLAERTGGTYSTLKVQPAELEDSGVYFCASSHRDGVTDTQYFGPGTRLTVL.

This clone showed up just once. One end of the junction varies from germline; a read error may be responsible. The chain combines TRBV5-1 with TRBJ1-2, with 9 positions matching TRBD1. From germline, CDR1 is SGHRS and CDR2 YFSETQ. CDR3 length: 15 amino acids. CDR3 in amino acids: CASSSPDRGLDGYTF. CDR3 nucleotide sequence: TGCGCCAGCAGCTCCCCGGACAGGGGCCTCGATGGTTACACCTTC. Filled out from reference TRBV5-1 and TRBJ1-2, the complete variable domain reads KAGVTQTPRYLIKTRGQQVTLSCSPISGHRSVSWYQQTPGQGLQFLFEYFSETQRNKGNFPGRFSGRQFSNSRSEMNVSTLELGDSALYLCASSSPDRGLDGYTFGSGTRLTVV.

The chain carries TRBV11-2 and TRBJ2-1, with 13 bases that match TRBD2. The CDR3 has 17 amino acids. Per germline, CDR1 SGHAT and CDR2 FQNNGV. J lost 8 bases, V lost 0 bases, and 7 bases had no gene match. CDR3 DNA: TGTGCCAGCAGCTTAGAACTAGCGGGAGGGTTTGAGCATGAGCAGTTCTTC. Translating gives CASSLELAGGFEHEQFF.

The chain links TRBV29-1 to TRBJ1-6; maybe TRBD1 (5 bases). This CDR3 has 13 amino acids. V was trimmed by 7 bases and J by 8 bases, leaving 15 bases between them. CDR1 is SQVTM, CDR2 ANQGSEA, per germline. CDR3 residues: CSASGGPDSPLHF. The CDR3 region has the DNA TGCAGCGCCTCCGGGGGACCCGATTCACCCCTCCACTTT.

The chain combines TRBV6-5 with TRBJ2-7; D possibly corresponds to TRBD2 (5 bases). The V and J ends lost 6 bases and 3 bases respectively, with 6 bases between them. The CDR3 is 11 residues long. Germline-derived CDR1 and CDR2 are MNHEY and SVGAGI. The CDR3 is CASSGVYEQYF. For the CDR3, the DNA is TGTGCCAGCAGCGGGGTCTACGAGCAGTACTTC.